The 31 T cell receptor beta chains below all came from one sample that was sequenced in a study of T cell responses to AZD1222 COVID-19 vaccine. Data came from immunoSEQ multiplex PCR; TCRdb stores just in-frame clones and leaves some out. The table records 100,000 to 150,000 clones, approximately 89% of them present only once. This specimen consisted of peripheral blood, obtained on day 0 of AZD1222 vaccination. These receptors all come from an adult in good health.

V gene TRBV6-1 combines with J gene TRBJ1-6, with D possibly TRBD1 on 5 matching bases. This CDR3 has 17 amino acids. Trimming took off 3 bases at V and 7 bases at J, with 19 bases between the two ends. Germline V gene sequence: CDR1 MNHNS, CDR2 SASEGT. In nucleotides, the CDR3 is TGTGCCAGCAGTGAGAGCGGTGGGGCAGGGAGCAATTCACCCCTCCACTTT. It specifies CASSESGGAGSNSPLHF.

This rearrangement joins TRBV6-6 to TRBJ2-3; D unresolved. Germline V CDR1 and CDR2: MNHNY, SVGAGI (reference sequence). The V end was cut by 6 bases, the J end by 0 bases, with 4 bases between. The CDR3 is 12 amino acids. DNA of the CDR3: TGTGCCAGCAGGGACAGCACAGATACGCAGTATTTT. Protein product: CASRDSTDTQYF.

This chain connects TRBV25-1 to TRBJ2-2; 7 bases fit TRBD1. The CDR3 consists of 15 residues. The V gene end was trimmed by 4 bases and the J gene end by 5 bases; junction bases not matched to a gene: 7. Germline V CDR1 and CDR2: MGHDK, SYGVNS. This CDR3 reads CASSGWTGGTGELFF. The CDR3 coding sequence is TGTGCCAGCAGTGGGTGGACAGGTGGGACCGGGGAGCTGTTTTTT.

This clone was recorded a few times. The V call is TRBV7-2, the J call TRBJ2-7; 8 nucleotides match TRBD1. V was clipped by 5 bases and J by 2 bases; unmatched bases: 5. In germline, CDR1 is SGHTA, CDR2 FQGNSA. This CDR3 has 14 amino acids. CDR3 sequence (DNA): TGTGCCAGCAGCATCTCGACAGGGGCCTACGAGCAGTACTTC. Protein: CASSISTGAYEQYF.

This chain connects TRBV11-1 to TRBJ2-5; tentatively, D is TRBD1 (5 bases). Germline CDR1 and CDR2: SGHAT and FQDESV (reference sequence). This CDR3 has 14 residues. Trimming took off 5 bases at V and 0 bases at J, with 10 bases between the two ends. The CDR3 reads CASSPDSYQETQYF. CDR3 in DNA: TGTGCCAGCAGCCCCGACAGTTACCAAGAGACCCAGTACTTC.

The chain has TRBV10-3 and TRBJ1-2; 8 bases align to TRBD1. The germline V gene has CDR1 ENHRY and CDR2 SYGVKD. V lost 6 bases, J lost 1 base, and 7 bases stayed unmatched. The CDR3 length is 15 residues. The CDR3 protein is CAIRAGDRHNYGYTF. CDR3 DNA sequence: TGTGCCATCAGGGCAGGGGACAGGCATAACTATGGCTACACCTTC.

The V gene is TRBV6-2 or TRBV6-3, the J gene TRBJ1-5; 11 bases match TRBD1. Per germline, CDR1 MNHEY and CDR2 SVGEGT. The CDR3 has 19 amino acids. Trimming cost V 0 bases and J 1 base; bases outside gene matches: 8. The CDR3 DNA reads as TGTGCCAGCAGTTACTCCACGGGACAGGGGGTTGTAAGCAATCAGCCCCAGCATTTT. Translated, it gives CASSYSTGQGVVSNQPQHF.

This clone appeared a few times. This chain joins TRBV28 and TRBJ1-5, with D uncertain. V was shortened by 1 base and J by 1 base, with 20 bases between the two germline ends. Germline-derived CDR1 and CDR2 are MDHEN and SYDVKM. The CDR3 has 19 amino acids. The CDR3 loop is CASSLLLGGNRGSNQPQHF. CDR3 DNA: TGTGCCAGCAGTTTATTATTGGGCGGGAACCGTGGGAGCAATCAGCCCCAGCATTTT.

The DNA for the CDR3 is TGTGCCATCAGTATACAGACCGGTGGAGGCTACACCTTC. It translates to CAISIQTGGGYTF. The chain combines TRBV10-3 with TRBJ1-2; no reliable D call. This CDR3 comprises 13 residues. Trimming stripped 5 bases from V and 8 bases from J, with 15 bases between. Germline V gives CDR1 ENHRY, CDR2 SYGVKD.

The CDR3 coding sequence is TGTGCCAGCAGTTCGGGACAGGGAAACTATGGCTACACCTTC. Protein: CASSSGQGNYGYTF. The chain joins TRBV28 to TRBJ1-2; TRBD1 aligns across 9 bases. CDR3 length equals 14 residues. The V gene end was trimmed by 4 bases and the J gene end by 2 bases; junction bases not matched to a gene: 2. Per germline, CDR1 MDHEN and CDR2 SYDVKM.

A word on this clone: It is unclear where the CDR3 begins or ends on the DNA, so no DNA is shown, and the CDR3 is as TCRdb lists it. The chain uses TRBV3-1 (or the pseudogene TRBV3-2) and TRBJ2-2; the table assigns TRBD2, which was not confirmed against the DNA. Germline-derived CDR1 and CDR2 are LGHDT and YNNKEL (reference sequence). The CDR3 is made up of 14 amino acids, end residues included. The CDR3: CASSQAGTPGSCFF.

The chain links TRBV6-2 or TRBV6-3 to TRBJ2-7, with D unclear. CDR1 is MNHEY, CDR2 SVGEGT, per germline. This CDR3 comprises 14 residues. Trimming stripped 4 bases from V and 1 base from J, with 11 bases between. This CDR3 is CASSSHLQSYEQYF. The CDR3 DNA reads TGTGCCAGCAGTTCCCACCTCCAATCCTACGAGCAGTACTTC.

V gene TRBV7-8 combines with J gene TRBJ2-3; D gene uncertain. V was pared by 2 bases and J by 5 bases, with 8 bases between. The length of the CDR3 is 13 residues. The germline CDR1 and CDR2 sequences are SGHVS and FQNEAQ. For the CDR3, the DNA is TGTGCCAGCAGCTTATCGGTACTAGATACGCAGTATTTT. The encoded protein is CASSLSVLDTQYF.

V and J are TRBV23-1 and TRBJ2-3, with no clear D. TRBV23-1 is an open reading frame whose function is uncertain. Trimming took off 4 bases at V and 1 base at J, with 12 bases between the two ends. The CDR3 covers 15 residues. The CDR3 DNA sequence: TGCGCCAGCAGTCCCACGCCCCAAGGCACAGATACGCAGTATTTT. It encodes CASSPTPQGTDTQYF.

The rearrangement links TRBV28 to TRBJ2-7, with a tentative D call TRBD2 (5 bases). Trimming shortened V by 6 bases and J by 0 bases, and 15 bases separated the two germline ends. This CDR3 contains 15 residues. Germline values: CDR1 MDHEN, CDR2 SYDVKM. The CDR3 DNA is TGTGCCAGCAGCTCCATGGAGGTGGCCTCCTACGAGCAGTACTTC. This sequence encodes CASSSMEVASYEQYF.

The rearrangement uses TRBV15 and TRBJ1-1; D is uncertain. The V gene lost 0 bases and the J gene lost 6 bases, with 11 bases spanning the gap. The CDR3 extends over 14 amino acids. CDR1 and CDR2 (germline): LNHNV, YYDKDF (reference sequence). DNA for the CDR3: TGTGCCACCAGCAGAGACGGGGAGGGAGCTGAAGCTTTCTTT. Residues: CATSRDGEGAEAFF. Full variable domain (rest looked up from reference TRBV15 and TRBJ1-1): DAMVIQNPRYQVTQFGKPVTLSCSQTLNHNVMYWYQQKSSQAPKLLFHYYDKDFNNEADTPDNFQSRRPNTSFCFLDIRSPGLGDTAMYLCATSRDGEGAEAFFGQGTRLTVV.

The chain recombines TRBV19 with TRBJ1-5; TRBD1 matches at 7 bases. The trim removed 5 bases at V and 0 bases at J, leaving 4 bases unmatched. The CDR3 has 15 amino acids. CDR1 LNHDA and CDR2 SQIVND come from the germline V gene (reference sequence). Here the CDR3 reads CASSSGTDSNQPQHF. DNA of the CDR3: TGTGCCAGTAGTTCTGGGACAGATAGCAATCAGCCCCAGCATTTT.

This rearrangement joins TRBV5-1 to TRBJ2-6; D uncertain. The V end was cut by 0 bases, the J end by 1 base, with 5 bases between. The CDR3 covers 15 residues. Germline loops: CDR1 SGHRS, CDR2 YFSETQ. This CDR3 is CASSLVVSGANVLTF. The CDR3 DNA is TGCGCCAGCAGCTTGGTGGTATCTGGGGCCAACGTCCTGACTTTC.

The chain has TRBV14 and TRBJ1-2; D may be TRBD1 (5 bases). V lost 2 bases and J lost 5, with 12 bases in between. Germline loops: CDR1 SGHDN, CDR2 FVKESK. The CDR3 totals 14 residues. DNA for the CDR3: TGTGCCAGCAGCCAATTGGGACGGACATATGGCTACACCTTC. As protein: CASSQLGRTYGYTF. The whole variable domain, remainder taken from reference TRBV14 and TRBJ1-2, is EAGVTQFPSHSVIEKGQTVTLRCDPISGHDNLYWYRRVMGKEIKFLLHFVKESKQDESGMPNNRFLAERTGGTYSTLKVQPAELEDSGVYFCASSQLGRTYGYTFGSGTRLTVV.

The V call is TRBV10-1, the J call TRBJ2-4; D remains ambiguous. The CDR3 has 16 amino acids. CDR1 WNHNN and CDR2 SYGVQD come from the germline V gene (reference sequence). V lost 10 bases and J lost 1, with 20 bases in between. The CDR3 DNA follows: TGCGCCACCCCCCGGGCCCCCCATTCGGCCAAAAACATTCAGTACTTC. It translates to CATPRAPHSAKNIQYF.

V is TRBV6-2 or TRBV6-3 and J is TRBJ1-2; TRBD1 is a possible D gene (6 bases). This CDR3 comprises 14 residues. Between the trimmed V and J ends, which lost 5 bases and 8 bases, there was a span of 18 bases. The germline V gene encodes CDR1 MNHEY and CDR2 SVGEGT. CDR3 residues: CASSLPSGAYGYTF. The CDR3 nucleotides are TGTGCCAGCAGTCTACCCTCGGGGGCGTACGGCTACACCTTC.

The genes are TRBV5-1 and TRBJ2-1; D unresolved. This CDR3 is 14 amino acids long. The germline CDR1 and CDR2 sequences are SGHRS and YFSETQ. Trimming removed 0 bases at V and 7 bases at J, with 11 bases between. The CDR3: CASSLVGSGNEQFF. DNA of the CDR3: TGCGCCAGCAGCTTGGTCGGCTCTGGGAATGAGCAGTTCTTC.

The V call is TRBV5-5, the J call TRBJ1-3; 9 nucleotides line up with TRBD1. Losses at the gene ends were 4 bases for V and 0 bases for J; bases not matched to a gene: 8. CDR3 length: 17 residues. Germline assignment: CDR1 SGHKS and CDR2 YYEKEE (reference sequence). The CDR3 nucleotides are TGTGCCAGCAGCCTAGGGGACAGGGCGAGCTCTGGAAACACCATATATTTT. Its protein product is CASSLGDRASSGNTIYF.

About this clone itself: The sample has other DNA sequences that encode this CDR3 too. CDR3 in amino acids: CASSLAGNQPQHF. In DNA form, the CDR3 reads TGCGCCAGCAGCTTGGCTGGGAATCAGCCCCAGCATTTT. The rearrangement uses TRBV5-1 and TRBJ1-5; D not resolved. Between the trimmed V and J ends, which lost 0 bases and 4 bases, there was a span of 5 bases. Per the germline V gene, CDR1 is SGHRS and CDR2 is YFSETQ. The CDR3 totals 13 residues.

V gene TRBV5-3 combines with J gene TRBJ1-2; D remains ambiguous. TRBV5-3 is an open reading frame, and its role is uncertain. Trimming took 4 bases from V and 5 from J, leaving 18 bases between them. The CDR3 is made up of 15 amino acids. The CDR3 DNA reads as TGTGCCAGAAGCCCCGGTAAGGCTCCCGAATATGGCTACACCTTC. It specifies CARSPGKAPEYGYTF.

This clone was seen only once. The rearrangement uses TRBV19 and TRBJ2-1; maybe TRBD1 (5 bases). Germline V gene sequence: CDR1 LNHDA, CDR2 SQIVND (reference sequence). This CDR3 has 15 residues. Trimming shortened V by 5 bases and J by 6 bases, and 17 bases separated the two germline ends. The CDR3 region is CASSPDTREFNEQFF. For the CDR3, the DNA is TGTGCCAGTAGTCCGGACACCCGAGAGTTCAATGAGCAGTTCTTC.

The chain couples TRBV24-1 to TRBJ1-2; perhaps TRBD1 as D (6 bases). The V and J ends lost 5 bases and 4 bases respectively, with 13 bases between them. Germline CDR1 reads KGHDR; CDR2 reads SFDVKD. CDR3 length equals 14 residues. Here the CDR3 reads CATSGVDRAYGYTF. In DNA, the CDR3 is TGTGCCACCAGTGGGGTGGACAGAGCCTATGGCTACACCTTC.

The CDR3 DNA reads TGTGCCAGCAGCTTGGTAGGTGGTGGATCCCACGAGCAGTACTTC. Its protein product is CASSLVGGGSHEQYF. The chain is built from TRBV5-8 and TRBJ2-7; D unresolved. Germline CDR1 SGHTS, CDR2 YDEGEE. V lost 0 bases to trimming and J lost 5 bases, with 15 bases between them. CDR3 size: 15 residues.

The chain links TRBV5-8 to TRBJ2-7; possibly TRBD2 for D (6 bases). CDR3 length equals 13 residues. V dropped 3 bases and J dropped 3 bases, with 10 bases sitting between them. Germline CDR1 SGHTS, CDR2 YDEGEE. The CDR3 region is CASSSGTVYEQYF. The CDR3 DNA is TGTGCCAGCAGCTCCGGGACTGTCTACGAGCAGTACTTC.

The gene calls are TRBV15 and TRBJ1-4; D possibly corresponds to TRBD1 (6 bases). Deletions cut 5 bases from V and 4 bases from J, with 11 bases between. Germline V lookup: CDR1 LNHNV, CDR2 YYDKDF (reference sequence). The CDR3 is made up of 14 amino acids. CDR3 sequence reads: CATSPGVINEKLFF. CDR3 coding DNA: TGTGCCACCAGCCCAGGGGTTATTAATGAAAAACTGTTTTTT. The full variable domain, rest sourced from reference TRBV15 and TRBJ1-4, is DAMVIQNPRYQVTQFGKPVTLSCSQTLNHNVMYWYQQKSSQAPKLLFHYYDKDFNNEADTPDNFQSRRPNTSFCFLDIRSPGLGDTAMYLCATSPGVINEKLFFGSGTQLSVL.

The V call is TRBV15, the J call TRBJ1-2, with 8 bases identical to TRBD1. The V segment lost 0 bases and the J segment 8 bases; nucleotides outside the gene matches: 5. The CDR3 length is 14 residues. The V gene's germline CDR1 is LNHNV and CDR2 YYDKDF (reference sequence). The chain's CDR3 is CATSREQGAQGYTF. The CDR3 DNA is TGTGCCACCAGCAGAGAGCAGGGGGCGCAGGGCTACACCTTC.